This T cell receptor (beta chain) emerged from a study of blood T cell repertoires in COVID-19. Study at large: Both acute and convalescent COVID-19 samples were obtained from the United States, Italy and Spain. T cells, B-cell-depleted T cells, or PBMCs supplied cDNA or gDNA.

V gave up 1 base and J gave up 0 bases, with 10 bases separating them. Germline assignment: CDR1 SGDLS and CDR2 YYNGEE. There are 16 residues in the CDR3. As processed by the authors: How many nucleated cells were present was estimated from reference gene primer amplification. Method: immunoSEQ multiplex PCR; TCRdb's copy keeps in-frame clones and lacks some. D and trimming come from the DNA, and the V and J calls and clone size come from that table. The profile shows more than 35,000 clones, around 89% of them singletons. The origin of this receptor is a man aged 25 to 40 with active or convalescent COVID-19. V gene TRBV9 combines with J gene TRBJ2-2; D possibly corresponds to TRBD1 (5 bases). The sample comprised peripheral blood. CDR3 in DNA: TGTGCCAGCAGCGTACGACAGACTTCGAACACCGGGGAGCTGTTTTTT. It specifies CASSVRQTSNTGELFF.